Listed here are 32 T cell receptor beta chains from one sample, sequenced in a study of blood T cell repertoires in COVID-19. Sequenced by immunoSEQ multiplex PCR; TCRdb stores in-frame clones only, minus some. The table has approximately 150,000 clones, roughly 84% seen once. Sample: peripheral blood. The receptors were sampled from a young man with COVID-19, enrolled during active disease.

This rearrangement joins TRBV2 to TRBJ2-5, with D tentatively TRBD1 (7 bases). The germline V gene has CDR1 SNHLY and CDR2 FYNNEI. This CDR3 comprises 15 residues. Deletions cut 6 bases from V and 4 bases from J, with 18 bases between. DNA for the CDR3: TGTGCCAGCAGACGGTCTCAGGGGGGTAGAGAGACCCAGTACTTC. This translates into CASRRSQGGRETQYF.

The DNA for the CDR3 is TGTGCCAGCAGCTTAGTTTCAGGGGGCGCAACCGGGGAGCTGTTTTTT. This encodes CASSLVSGGATGELFF. The chain couples TRBV11-3 to TRBJ2-2; 8 bases align to TRBD1. V was pared by 1 base and J by 5 bases, with 6 bases of the junction left unmatched. The CDR3 is made up of 16 amino acids. CDR1 and CDR2 from the germline V gene are SGHNT and YENEEA. The whole variable domain, filled in from reference TRBV11-3 and TRBJ2-2, reads EAGVVQSPRYKIIEKKQPVAFWCNPISGHNTLYWYLQNLGQGPELLIRYENEEAVDDSQLPKDRFSAERLKGVDSTLKIQPAELGDSAVYLCASSLVSGGATGELFFGEGSRLTVL.

This chain uses TRBV7-2 with TRBJ1-3, with no clear D. The CDR3 is 15 residues long. V was trimmed by 0 bases and J by 0 bases, leaving 6 bases between them. Germline values: CDR1 SGHTA, CDR2 FQGNSA. In DNA, the CDR3 is TGTGCCAGCAGCTTAGCGGGCAGCTCTGGAAACACCATATATTTT. Residues: CASSLAGSSGNTIYF.

This chain connects TRBV7-3 to TRBJ1-1; no clear D. The CDR3 is made up of 15 amino acids. CDR1 is SGHTA, CDR2 FQGTGA, per germline. The germline V and J ends were trimmed by 5 bases and 0 bases, with 13 bases remaining between them. The CDR3 loop is CASSVAAGMNTEAFF. The CDR3 coding sequence is TGTGCCAGCAGCGTCGCAGCGGGGATGAACACTGAAGCTTTCTTT.

J is TRBJ2-5 and V is TRBV5-1, with 8 positions matching TRBD2. CDR1 and CDR2 (germline): SGHRS, YFSETQ. V was clipped by 0 bases and J by 5 bases; unmatched bases: 3. The CDR3 is made up of 14 amino acids. The CDR3 DNA reads as TGCGCCAGCAGCTTGGGGAGCGGGAGCGAGACCCAGTACTTC. It codes for CASSLGSGSETQYF.

The CDR3 loop is CASSGGPYNEQFF. Here the CDR3 DNA reads TGTGCCAGCTCAGGCGGGCCCTACAATGAGCAGTTCTTC. The rearrangement links TRBV27 to TRBJ2-1, with D maybe TRBD2 (5 bases). This CDR3 is built from 13 residues. Germline V gene lookup returns CDR1 MNHEY and CDR2 SMNVEV (reference sequence). V was trimmed by 8 bases and J by 2 bases, leaving 10 bases between them.

This chain uses TRBV19 with TRBJ1-4; 8 bases align to TRBD1. The CDR3 covers 16 residues. Trimming took 3 bases from V and 6 from J; bases not matched to a gene: 9. The germline CDR1 and CDR2 sequences are LNHDA and SQIVND (reference sequence). The CDR3 loop reads CASSMKRGQDHEKLFF. The CDR3 DNA reads as TGTGCCAGTAGTATGAAGCGGGGACAGGACCATGAAAAACTGTTTTTT.

The rearrangement joins TRBV27 to TRBJ1-2; no clear D. V lost 6 bases, J lost 7 bases, and 12 bases lay in between. From germline, CDR1 is MNHEY and CDR2 SMNVEV (reference sequence). The CDR3 spans 12 residues. The CDR3 DNA reads as TGTGCCAGCAGGGAGAAAATGGGTGGCTACACCTTC. Translating gives CASREKMGGYTF.

The rearrangement joins TRBV30 to TRBJ2-3; 7 bases agree with TRBD2. Trimming at V came to 0 bases and at J to 2 bases, leaving 5 bases not matched to a gene. From germline, CDR1 is GTSNPN and CDR2 SVGIG (reference sequence). The CDR3 is made up of 15 amino acids. The CDR3 nucleotides are TGTGCCTGGAGTGTCGGGCTAGCGGTCACAGATACGCAGTATTTT. It translates to CAWSVGLAVTDTQYF.

Comments on this clone: At one of its ends the junction is not consistent with the germline gene, which may arise from a read error. The chain recombines TRBV6-5 with TRBJ2-7, with 9 positions matching TRBD1. Germline V gene sequence: CDR1 MNHEY, CDR2 SVGAGI. The CDR3 is made up of 11 amino acids. As DNA, the CDR3 is TGTGCCAGCAGAATACAGGGACAGGGAAACTTC. This encodes CASRIQGQGNF.

The chain carries TRBV14 and TRBJ2-1, with 11 bases lining up with TRBD2. The J segment lost 0 bases and the V segment lost 4 bases, leaving 5 bases of the junction unmatched. Germline CDR1 SGHDN, CDR2 FVKESK. The CDR3 extends over 17 amino acids. The CDR3 region has the DNA TGTGCCAGCAGCCTAGGGACTAGCGGCCTCTCCTACAATGAGCAGTTCTTC. This codes for CASSLGTSGLSYNEQFF.

The chain links TRBV7-2 to TRBJ1-4, with D hard to call. The CDR3 extends over 14 amino acids. The germline gives CDR1 SGHTA, CDR2 FQGNSA. Trimming removed 4 bases from V and 0 bases from J, with 6 bases in between. CDR3 DNA sequence: TGTGCCAGCAGCTGGACTGCAACTAATGAAAAACTGTTTTTT. Protein: CASSWTATNEKLFF.

The gene calls are TRBV24-1 and TRBJ1-3, with D unclear. The V gene lost 7 bases and the J gene lost 0 bases, with 6 bases spanning the gap. The V gene's germline CDR1 is KGHDR and CDR2 SFDVKD. CDR3 length: 13 amino acids. As DNA, the CDR3 is TGTGCCACCAGCCAAATCTCTGGAAACACCATATATTTT. This gives the protein CATSQISGNTIYF.

The J gene is TRBJ1-1, the V gene TRBV29-1; D gene unclear. The CDR3 has 12 residues. In germline, CDR1 is SQVTM, CDR2 ANQGSEA. The germline V and J ends were trimmed by 3 bases and 3 bases, with 8 bases remaining between them. CDR3 bases: TGCAGCGTTGACAGTCCGCACACTGAAGCTTTCTTT. The encoded protein is CSVDSPHTEAFF.

The rearrangement joins TRBV29-1 to TRBJ2-2, with TRBD1 matching over 9 bases. Germline V lookup: CDR1 SQVTM, CDR2 ANQGSEA. Losses at the gene ends were 2 bases for V and 4 bases for J; bases not matched to a gene: 11. The CDR3 is 17 amino acids. The CDR3 nucleotides are TGCAGCGTTGAAACGTCGAGGACAGGGGTAGGCACCGGGGAGCTGTTTTTT. This gives the protein CSVETSRTGVGTGELFF.

This chain joins TRBV12-3 or TRBV12-4 and TRBJ2-5; D is ambiguous. The CDR3 runs to 11 residues. V was cut by 3 bases and J by 5 bases, with 4 bases left in between. This chain's CDR3 is CASSFEETQYF. In DNA, the CDR3 is TGTGCCAGCAGTTTTGAGGAGACCCAGTACTTC.

The chain combines TRBV19 with TRBJ2-2; a possible D gene is TRBD2 (6 bases). The CDR3 covers 14 residues. V shed 0 bases and J shed 6 bases, with 8 bases lying between them. Per the germline V gene, CDR1 is LNHDA and CDR2 is SQIVND (reference sequence). The CDR3 DNA follows: TGTGCCAGTAGTATAGAGTGGGGGGCCGGGGAGCTGTTTTTT. Protein product: CASSIEWGAGELFF.

The chain joins TRBV19 to TRBJ2-1, with TRBD2 as a possible D gene (6 bases). The CDR3 length is 13 residues. CDR1 is LNHDA and CDR2 is SQIVND in the germline V gene (reference sequence). V gave up 10 bases and J gave up 0 bases, with 10 bases separating them. DNA for the CDR3: TGTGCCACCCGGGACTTCTCCTACAATGAGCAGTTCTTC. Translation: CATRDFSYNEQFF.

This chain joins TRBV7-9 and TRBJ2-1, with D uncertain. The V end lost 5 bases, the J end lost 8 bases, and 13 bases lay between the germline ends. This CDR3 has 13 residues. Per the germline V gene, CDR1 is SEHNR and CDR2 is FQNEAQ (reference sequence). The CDR3 sequence: CASSLDRVDEQFF. As DNA, the CDR3 is TGTGCCAGCAGCCTCGACCGGGTGGATGAGCAGTTCTTC.

The chain has TRBV9 and TRBJ1-3; D ambiguous. The CDR3 covers 17 residues. Trimming pared 4 bases from V and 4 bases from J, leaving 21 bases between. CDR1 and CDR2 (germline): SGDLS, YYNGEE. CDR3 loop: CASSPFHTSPTGNTIYF. CDR3 coding DNA: TGTGCCAGCAGCCCTTTCCACACCTCGCCCACGGGAAACACCATATATTTT.

Comments on this clone: Other DNA sequences in the sample encode the same CDR3. The gene calls are TRBV19 and TRBJ1-5, with TRBD1 matching 9 bases. Germline assignment: CDR1 LNHDA and CDR2 SQIVND (reference sequence). CDR3 length: 13 residues. J was trimmed by 4 bases and V by 8 bases; bases with no gene match: 3. CDR3 residues: CASRDRVNQPQHF. For the CDR3, the DNA is TGTGCCAGTCGGGACAGGGTGAATCAGCCCCAGCATTTT. Using reference TRBV19 and TRBJ1-5 for the parts outside the CDR3, the full variable domain is DGGITQSPKYLFRKEGQNVTLSCEQNLNHDAMYWYRQDPGQGLRLIYYSQIVNDFQKGDIAEGYSVSREKKESFPLTVTSAQKNPTAFYLCASRDRVNQPQHFGDGTRLSIL.

The chain employs TRBV7-8 and TRBJ2-7; 7 nucleotides agree with TRBD1. The V segment lost 6 bases and the J segment 6 bases; nucleotides outside the gene matches: 17. Germline CDR1 and CDR2: SGHVS and FQNEAQ. There are 16 residues in the CDR3. The CDR3 sequence is CASSRVWGLGGGEQYF. The CDR3 region has the DNA TGTGCCAGCAGTAGGGTGTGGGGGCTAGGGGGCGGCGAGCAGTACTTC. Together with reference TRBV7-8 and TRBJ2-7, the CDR3 gives the full variable domain: GAGVSQSPRYKVAKRGQDVALRCDPISGHVSLFWYQQALGQGPEFLTYFQNEAQLDKSGLPSDRFFAERPEGSVSTLKIQRTQQEDSAVYLCASSRVWGLGGGEQYFGPGTRLTVT.

The chain links TRBV28 to TRBJ1-1; D unresolved. This CDR3 comprises 13 residues. Germline V lookup: CDR1 MDHEN, CDR2 SYDVKM. Trimming took off 3 bases at V and 6 bases at J, with 11 bases between the two ends. In nucleotides, the CDR3 is TGTGCCAGCAGTTTGAGGCCCCTACCTGAAGCTTTCTTT. Translating it yields CASSLRPLPEAFF.

V is TRBV7-2 and J is TRBJ1-6, with 10 bases fitting TRBD1. CDR1 SGHTA and CDR2 FQGNSA come from the germline V gene. Germline trimming cut 5 bases from V and 7 bases from J; bases unmatched to any gene: 5. The CDR3 is 15 residues long. In DNA form, the CDR3 reads TGTGCCAGCAGCCTACAGGGACAGGGGAATTCACCCCTCCACTTT. Amino acid sequence: CASSLQGQGNSPLHF. Together with reference TRBV7-2 and TRBJ1-6, the CDR3 gives the full variable domain: GAGVSQSPSNKVTEKGKDVELRCDPISGHTALYWYRQSLGQGLEFLIYFQGNSAPDKSGLPSDRFSAERTGGSVSTLTIQRTQQEDSAVYLCASSLQGQGNSPLHFGNGTRLTVT.

V and J are TRBV19 and TRBJ2-3, with TRBD1 matching 10 bases. Trimming took 5 bases from V and 5 from J; bases not matched to a gene: 7. The CDR3 has 15 amino acids. In germline, CDR1 is LNHDA, CDR2 SQIVND (reference sequence). The CDR3 sequence is CASSSRQGARDTQYF. The DNA of the CDR3 is TGTGCCAGTAGTTCCCGACAGGGGGCCCGAGATACGCAGTATTTT.

The gene calls are TRBV5-4 and TRBJ2-7; 8 nucleotides align to TRBD1. Trimming removed 4 bases from V and 5 bases from J; junction bases left unmatched: 8. This CDR3 contains 14 residues. The germline CDR1 and CDR2 sequences are SGHNT and YYREEE (reference sequence). CDR3 bases: TGTGCCAGCAGCCGCCGGACAGGGAGCGACGAGCAGTACTTC. It codes for CASSRRTGSDEQYF.

The chain recombines TRBV28 with TRBJ2-7, with D hard to call. Trimming left V 6 bases short and J 3 bases short, with 9 bases between. This CDR3 is 12 amino acids long. Per germline, CDR1 MDHEN and CDR2 SYDVKM. CDR3: CASSPRGYEQYF. The CDR3 DNA reads as TGTGCCAGCAGCCCCAGAGGCTACGAGCAGTACTTC.

This clone has only a few counts. V gene TRBV27 combines with J gene TRBJ1-6; TRBD1 agrees at 10 bases. The CDR3 spans 16 residues. Looked up from germline, CDR1 is MNHEY and CDR2 is SMNVEV (reference sequence). V trimming: 6 bases; J trimming: 0 bases; junction bases outside the gene matches: 2. The CDR3 here is CASRRTGGSYNSPLHF. The CDR3 DNA reads TGTGCCAGCAGACGGACAGGGGGCTCCTATAATTCACCCCTCCACTTT.

This chain connects TRBV11-2 to TRBJ2-7; possibly TRBD2 for D (5 bases). Between the trimmed V and J ends, which lost 0 bases and 1 base, there was a span of 10 bases. The V gene's germline CDR1 is SGHAT and CDR2 FQNNGV. CDR3 size: 15 residues. This CDR3 reads CASSLDLSGSYEQYF. CDR3 nucleotides: TGTGCCAGCAGCTTAGATCTCAGCGGATCCTACGAGCAGTACTTC.

This clone was seen more than once but under ten times. This rearrangement joins TRBV4-2 to TRBJ1-2; D might be TRBD1 (5 bases). The CDR3 extends over 14 amino acids. Germline V gives CDR1 LGHNA, CDR2 YNFKEQ. V lost 0 bases and J 2 bases, leaving 7 bases between the germline ends. CDR3 in amino acids: CASSQDAGNYGYTF. Here the CDR3 DNA reads TGTGCCAGCAGCCAAGATGCAGGGAACTATGGCTACACCTTC.

The V gene is TRBV5-1, the J gene TRBJ2-2, with a tentative D call TRBD1 (5 bases). Germline lookup yields CDR1 SGHRS and CDR2 YFSETQ. CDR3 length: 16 amino acids. V lost 0 bases, J lost 4 bases, and 13 bases lay in between. The CDR3 DNA reads as TGCGCCAGCAGCTTGGCAGGGATGGGGATCACCGGGGAGCTGTTTTTT. Protein: CASSLAGMGITGELFF.

This clone was counted between two and nine times. The rearrangement uses TRBV10-3 and TRBJ2-3; a weak D match, TRBD1 (6 bases). V was cut by 4 bases and J by 7 bases, with 12 bases left in between. Germline V gives CDR1 ENHRY, CDR2 SYGVKD. The length of the CDR3 is 13 residues. CDR3 residues: CAISGDTGNTQYF. The CDR3 nucleotides read TGTGCCATCAGTGGGGACACAGGGAATACGCAGTATTTT.